This passage covers 8 T cell receptor beta chains from one sample sequenced in a study of blood T cell repertoires in COVID-19. Libraries were prepared by immunoSEQ multiplex PCR; TCRdb keeps only in-frame clonotypes and omits some of them. The repertoire has around 170,000 clones, about 88% of them found once; the top ten carry roughly 25%. Sequenced input: peripheral blood. Receptor source: a man aged 55 to 70 with acute or convalescent COVID-19.

The chain joins TRBV5-8 to TRBJ1-2; TRBD1 is a possible D gene (6 bases). V was pared by 2 bases and J by 3 bases, with 14 bases between. CDR3 length: 15 residues. Per germline, CDR1 SGHTS and CDR2 YDEGEE. This chain's CDR3 is CASSFTAGEDYGYTF. In DNA form, the CDR3 reads TGTGCCAGCAGCTTCACGGCAGGGGAAGACTATGGCTACACCTTC.

This clone showed up just once. The V gene is TRBV24-1, the J gene TRBJ2-1; 10 bases agree with TRBD2. CDR3 size: 14 residues. The germline V gene encodes CDR1 KGHDR and CDR2 SFDVKD. Unmatched junction bases numbered 2, after V lost 6 bases and J lost 4 bases. The CDR3 sequence is CATSKAGGYNEQFF. The CDR3 DNA reads as TGTGCCACCAGTAAAGCGGGGGGGTACAATGAGCAGTTCTTC.

This chain links TRBV24-1 with TRBJ2-2; 7 nucleotides line up with TRBD2. The V and J ends lost 0 bases and 3 bases, in that order; junction bases with no gene match: 0. Looked up from germline, CDR1 is KGHDR and CDR2 is SFDVKD. The CDR3 is 15 amino acids. The CDR3 sequence is CATSDLGRDTGELFF. CDR3 sequence (DNA): TGTGCCACCAGTGATTTGGGGAGGGACACCGGGGAGCTGTTTTTT.

The chain links TRBV2 to TRBJ1-5; D not resolved. Between the trimmed V and J ends, which lost 4 bases and 0 bases, there was a span of 7 bases. This CDR3 region has 14 residues. Germline V gene data show CDR1 as SNHLY and CDR2 as FYNNEI. CDR3: CASSGPYSNQPQHF. The CDR3 region has the DNA TGTGCCAGCAGTGGGCCTTATAGCAATCAGCCCCAGCATTTT.

The table lists this clone with a few counts. The rearrangement uses TRBV19 and TRBJ1-4; 8 bases fit TRBD1. J gave up 7 bases and V 2 bases, and 3 bases lay outside the gene matches. CDR1 and CDR2 from the germline V gene are LNHDA and SQIVND (reference sequence). CDR3 size: 14 residues. CDR3 in amino acids: CASSIWTGSEKLFF. CDR3 nucleotides: TGTGCCAGTAGTATATGGACAGGGTCTGAAAAACTGTTTTTT.

The V and J genes are TRBV12-5 and TRBJ1-4, with D maybe TRBD1 (5 bases). V gave up 1 base and J gave up 8 bases, with 11 bases separating them. The germline V gene encodes CDR1 LGHNT and CDR2 FRNRAP. The CDR3 sequence is 14 residues long. Here the CDR3 reads CASGLEGHGEKLFF. CDR3 in DNA: TGTGCTAGTGGTTTGGAGGGGCACGGGGAAAAACTGTTTTTT. Full variable domain (rest looked up from reference TRBV12-5 and TRBJ1-4): DARVTQTPRHKVTEMGQEVTMRCQPILGHNTVFWYRQTMMQGLELLAYFRNRAPLDDSGMPKDRFSAEMPDATLATLKIQPSEPRDSAVYFCASGLEGHGEKLFFGSGTQLSVL.

Of note for this clone: Because the CDR3 is missing its conserved closing phenylalanine or tryptophan, this is likely a read error. This chain links TRBV6-5 with TRBJ1-2; 12 bases are shared with TRBD1. The germline V gene has CDR1 MNHEY and CDR2 SVGAGI. This CDR3 has 16 amino acids. V lost 4 bases, J lost 1 base, and 4 bases stayed unmatched. CDR3 sequence: CASSSRDRGLNYGYTY. The CDR3, as DNA: TGTGCCAGCAGTTCCCGGGACAGGGGGCTTAACTATGGCTACACCTAC.

V is TRBV30 and J is TRBJ2-3; the D is unclear. V was clipped by 2 bases and J by 0 bases, with 6 bases between them. CDR1 and CDR2 (germline): GTSNPN, SVGIG (reference sequence). This CDR3 comprises 13 residues. CDR3 in DNA: TGTGCCTGGAGTACTTCTAGCACAGATACGCAGTATTTT. Amino acid sequence: CAWSTSSTDTQYF.